These 30 T cell receptor beta chains came from one sample sequenced in a study of shared clonotypes between healthy human individuals. Clones were read by immunoSEQ multiplex PCR, and TCRdb kept only the in-frame ones, dropping some. Of about 710,000 clones listed, about three quarters were seen once; the top ten hold more than 1.5%. Sequenced sample: memory CD4+ T cells sorted from blood. The subset was: CD45RA-negative fraction. The receptors stem from a woman aged 30 to 39 in good health.

Turning to this clone: With a much larger clone just one base away, this may be a read error. V and J are TRBV5-1 and TRBJ1-2; weak D call: TRBD1 (5 bases). V was pared by 4 bases and J by 2 bases, with 9 bases between. This CDR3 is built from 13 residues. Germline V gene sequence: CDR1 SGHRS, CDR2 YFSETQ. DNA for the CDR3: TGCGCCAGCAGCCCGACAGCGAACTATGGCTACACCTTC. Its protein product is CASSPTANYGYTF.

The rearrangement joins TRBV28 to TRBJ2-7; TRBD2 aligns across 13 bases. The V gene end was trimmed by 7 bases and the J gene end by 5 bases; junction bases not matched to a gene: 11. The CDR3 has 16 amino acids. Per the germline V gene, CDR1 is MDHEN and CDR2 is SYDVKM. The CDR3, as DNA: TGTGCCAGCAAATCAGTGCGACTAGCGGGAGGAAACGAGCAGTACTTC. Residues: CASKSVRLAGGNEQYF.

In nucleotides, the CDR3 is TGTGCCAGCCAGCCACTAGCGCCGAACACCGGGGAGCTGTTTTTT. This sequence encodes CASQPLAPNTGELFF. The chain combines TRBV6-1 with TRBJ2-2; 7 bases map to TRBD2. CDR1 and CDR2 (germline): MNHNS, SASEGT. The ends lost 8 bases at V and 0 bases at J; junction bases unmatched: 6. The CDR3 has 15 residues.

The chain links TRBV28 to TRBJ2-7; unclear D gene. CDR3 size: 13 residues. The germline gives CDR1 MDHEN, CDR2 SYDVKM. V was pared by 10 bases and J by 0 bases, with 13 bases between. The CDR3 loop reads CATEADHSYEQYF. The CDR3 DNA reads as TGTGCCACCGAGGCGGACCACTCCTACGAGCAGTACTTC.

To note about this clone: Other DNA variants within this sample encode the same CDR3. This chain joins TRBV5-4 and TRBJ2-3; tentative D call: TRBD2 (6 bases). Germline V gene data show CDR1 as SGHNT and CDR2 as YYREEE (reference sequence). Trimming cost V 4 bases and J 0 bases, with 12 bases left between them. The CDR3 sequence is 15 residues long. CDR3 residues: CASSLRAGSTDTQYF. The CDR3, as DNA: TGTGCCAGCAGCCTACGGGCGGGAAGCACAGATACGCAGTATTTT.

The chain employs TRBV5-4 and TRBJ1-2; TRBD1 agrees at 9 bases. The CDR3 is 14 amino acids. V lost 3 bases, J lost 8 bases, and 8 bases stayed unmatched. Germline V lookup: CDR1 SGHNT, CDR2 YYREEE (reference sequence). Here the CDR3 reads CASSWTGDSEGYTF. Here the CDR3 DNA reads TGTGCCAGCAGCTGGACAGGGGATTCAGAAGGCTACACCTTC.

The chain is built from TRBV5-4 and TRBJ2-7; TRBD2 agrees at 11 bases. Looked up from germline, CDR1 is SGHNT and CDR2 is YYREEE (reference sequence). This CDR3 has 15 residues. Trimming removed 2 bases from V and 0 bases from J; junction bases left unmatched: 1. CDR3 nucleotide sequence: TGTGCCAGCAGCTTCGGGACTAGCGGCTCCTACGAGCAGTACTTC. This translates into CASSFGTSGSYEQYF.

In regard to this clone: The same CDR3 is also encoded by other DNA sequences in this sample. This chain uses TRBV18 with TRBJ1-4, with unresolved D. Trimming took off 5 bases at V and 8 bases at J, with 9 bases between the two ends. CDR3 length equals 12 residues. The germline V gene has CDR1 KGHSH and CDR2 LQKENI. CDR3 nucleotide sequence: TGTGCCAGCTCAGGCACGGACGAAAAACTGTTTTTT. Its translation is CASSGTDEKLFF.

This chain joins TRBV7-3 and TRBJ1-6; D gene ambiguous. Germline CDR1 reads SGHTA; CDR2 reads FQGTGA. V was clipped by 2 bases and J by 6 bases, with 11 bases between them. The CDR3 has 15 residues. The CDR3 DNA is TGTGCCAGCAGCTTAGGATCGACTTCTAATTCACCCCTCCACTTT. Amino acids: CASSLGSTSNSPLHF.

This clone has a handful of counts. This sequence joins TRBV27 and TRBJ2-1, with TRBD2 matching over 8 bases. V gave up 7 bases and J gave up 7 bases; unmatched junction bases: 15. The CDR3 runs 16 residues. Germline V gives CDR1 MNHEY, CDR2 SMNVEV (reference sequence). The CDR3 DNA is TGTGCCAGCAAAATACTAGCGGCCAAGGGGGTTAATGAGCAGTTCTTC. This encodes CASKILAAKGVNEQFF.

CDR3 amino acids: CASSLPQGYEQYF. DNA of the CDR3: TGTGCCAGCAGCTTACCCCAGGGCTACGAGCAGTACTTC. The J gene is TRBJ2-7, the V gene TRBV7-2, with a possible D match to TRBD1 (5 bases). The CDR3 loop spans 13 amino acids. Germline V CDR1 and CDR2: SGHTA, FQGNSA. Trimming removed 2 bases at V and 3 bases at J, with 8 bases between.

CDR3 sequence: CASSLIAETYNEQFF. CDR3 nucleotides: TGTGCCAGCAGCTTAATTGCGGAAACCTACAATGAGCAGTTCTTC. V gene TRBV7-6 combines with J gene TRBJ2-1; D remains ambiguous. Deletions cut 2 bases from V and 2 bases from J, with 10 bases between. Germline V gene sequence: CDR1 SGHVS, CDR2 FNYEAQ. The CDR3 totals 15 residues.

The chain is built from TRBV10-2 and TRBJ2-7, with TRBD1 identical over 9 bases. CDR1 and CDR2 (germline): WSHSY, SAAADI. Trimming cost V 6 bases and J 5 bases; bases outside gene matches: 8. There are 14 residues in the CDR3. The CDR3 nucleotides read TGCGCCAGCAGAGGATATACAGGGGGCGACGAGCAGTACTTC. This gives the protein CASRGYTGGDEQYF.

The chain employs TRBV29-1 and TRBJ1-2; D unclear. The length of the CDR3 is 14 residues. Looked up from germline, CDR1 is SQVTM and CDR2 is ANQGSEA. Trimming left V 1 base short and J 2 bases short, with 11 bases between. CDR3 DNA: TGCAGCGTTGAAGGGGGTCAGGAGAACTATGGCTACACCTTC. Protein: CSVEGGQENYGYTF.

The chain uses TRBV19 and TRBJ2-7; no firm D call. Germline values: CDR1 LNHDA, CDR2 SQIVND (reference sequence). Deletions cut 5 bases from V and 3 bases from J, with 11 bases between. CDR3 size: 13 residues. CDR3 bases: TGTGCCAGTAGTCCGGGCAGTTACTACGAGCAGTACTTC. The encoded protein is CASSPGSYYEQYF.

The chain carries TRBV6-1 and TRBJ2-7; 8 bases align to TRBD2. Trimming took 6 bases from V and 3 from J; bases not matched to a gene: 10. CDR3 size: 15 residues. The germline gives CDR1 MNHNS, CDR2 SASEGT. The CDR3 loop reads CASSYRTSPYYEQYF. The CDR3 nucleotides read TGTGCCAGCAGCTACCGGACTAGCCCCTACTACGAGCAGTACTTC.

In this sample, this clone turned up many times. This chain connects TRBV6-1 to TRBJ2-2; D is unclear. CDR1 and CDR2 from the germline V gene are MNHNS and SASEGT. The CDR3 is made up of 17 amino acids. Trimming took off 0 bases at V and 3 bases at J, with 14 bases between the two ends. CDR3 protein: CASSEAAGSHHTGELFF. The CDR3 DNA follows: TGTGCCAGCAGTGAAGCAGCCGGAAGCCATCACACCGGGGAGCTGTTTTTT.

This clone turned up a few times. The gene calls are TRBV5-4 and TRBJ2-2; the match to TRBD2 covers 8 bases. Germline V gene lookup returns CDR1 SGHNT and CDR2 YYREEE (reference sequence). The CDR3 extends over 16 amino acids. With V trimmed by 4 bases and J by 2 bases, 7 bases remained unmatched. Here the CDR3 reads CASSGGTSHNTGELFF. In nucleotides, the CDR3 is TGTGCCAGCAGCGGGGGGACTAGTCACAACACCGGGGAGCTGTTTTTT. The complete variable domain, with remaining parts taken from reference TRBV5-4 and TRBJ2-2, reads ETGVTQSPTHLIKTRGQQVTLRCSSQSGHNTVSWYQQALGQGPQFIFQYYREEENGRGNFPPRFSGLQFPNYSSELNVNALELDDSALYLCASSGGTSHNTGELFFGEGSRLTVL.

The rearrangement links TRBV29-1 to TRBJ1-1, with D perhaps matching TRBD1 (5 bases). The germline gives CDR1 SQVTM, CDR2 ANQGSEA. This CDR3 is built from 13 residues. V shed 6 bases and J shed 1 base, with 12 bases lying between them. CDR3 in amino acids: CSVRTLTNTEAFF. CDR3 nucleotide sequence: TGCAGCGTCCGGACACTAACGAACACTGAAGCTTTCTTT.

The chain is built from TRBV4-1 and TRBJ1-3, with D perhaps matching TRBD1 (6 bases). The CDR3 loop spans 16 amino acids. Germline CDR1 is MGHRA and CDR2 is YSYEKL. V shed 0 bases and J shed 3 bases, with 12 bases lying between them. The CDR3 nucleotides read TGCGCCAGCAGCCAAGATCCATCCAGGGGTGGAAACACCATATATTTT. Its translation is CASSQDPSRGGNTIYF.

The V and J genes are TRBV19 and TRBJ2-5; 7 bases map to TRBD2. Unmatched junction bases numbered 9, after V lost 7 bases and J lost 1 base. Germline V gene lookup returns CDR1 LNHDA and CDR2 SQIVND (reference sequence). The CDR3 totals 15 residues. The CDR3 protein is CASTPLAGSQETQYF. The CDR3, as DNA: TGTGCCAGTACCCCGTTAGCGGGCTCCCAAGAGACCCAGTACTTC.

This clone was observed many times. Other nucleotide sequences from this sample produce the same CDR3. This chain uses TRBV5-1 with TRBJ2-7; TRBD1 is a possible D gene (5 bases). CDR3 length: 12 amino acids. The V and J ends lost 4 bases and 6 bases respectively, with 11 bases between them. Germline-derived CDR1 and CDR2 are SGHRS and YFSETQ. The CDR3 nucleotides read TGCGCCAGCAGCCTCACAGGCTCCGAGCAGTACTTC. It is translated as CASSLTGSEQYF.

The chain couples TRBV4-2 to TRBJ2-3; 7 bases map to TRBD2. The V and J ends lost 4 bases and 6 bases, in that order; junction bases with no gene match: 13. Germline-derived CDR1 and CDR2 are LGHNA and YNFKEQ. This CDR3 has 16 amino acids. CDR3 coding DNA: TGTGCCAGCAGCCCAGGCGGGCTAGCGGCGAGGGATACGCAGTATTTT. This codes for CASSPGGLAARDTQYF.

The chain has TRBV30 and TRBJ1-3, with D possibly TRBD1 on 6 matching bases. CDR1 and CDR2 from the germline V gene are GTSNPN and SVGIG (reference sequence). Trimming left V 4 bases short and J 0 bases short, with 10 bases between. The CDR3 has 14 amino acids. The CDR3 region is CAWTQGSSGNTIYF. DNA of the CDR3: TGTGCCTGGACTCAGGGGTCCTCTGGAAACACCATATATTTT.

The CDR3 reads CASSVQAGHSGNTIYF. The DNA for the CDR3 is TGCGCCAGCAGCGTGCAAGCAGGGCACTCTGGAAACACCATATATTTT. This chain connects TRBV5-1 to TRBJ1-3; D possibly corresponds to TRBD1 (5 bases). V shed 4 bases and J shed 0 bases, with 14 bases lying between them. The CDR3 extends over 16 amino acids. The germline CDR1 and CDR2 sequences are SGHRS and YFSETQ.

V is TRBV5-1 and J is TRBJ2-3; D uncertain. The V gene lost 7 bases and the J gene lost 0 bases, with 12 bases spanning the gap. The CDR3 is 14 residues long. CDR1 is SGHRS and CDR2 is YFSETQ in the germline V gene. In nucleotides, the CDR3 is TGCGCCAGCGGTAAGGGTTCAAGCACAGATACGCAGTATTTT. This translates into CASGKGSSTDTQYF.

The sample holds a few counts of this clone. The chain has TRBV18 and TRBJ1-2; TRBD1 is a possible D gene (6 bases). V was trimmed by 3 bases and J by 2 bases, leaving 22 bases between them. The CDR3 contains 18 residues. CDR1 is KGHSH, CDR2 LQKENI, per germline. CDR3 in amino acids: CASSPTMGSRDTNYGYTF. The CDR3 DNA follows: TGTGCCAGCTCACCTACAATGGGCTCCCGGGACACCAACTATGGCTACACCTTC.

V and J are TRBV7-9 and TRBJ1-1; 9 bases align to TRBD1. Germline lookup yields CDR1 SEHNR and CDR2 FQNEAQ (reference sequence). This CDR3 contains 15 residues. With 2 bases clipped from V and 4 bases from J, the junction kept 5 bases outside the gene matches. This CDR3 reads CASSLNTGGVTEAFF. In DNA form, the CDR3 reads TGTGCCAGCAGCTTAAATACAGGGGGCGTCACTGAAGCTTTCTTT.

V gene TRBV7-3 combines with J gene TRBJ1-1; D uncertain. CDR1 and CDR2 from the germline V gene are SGHTA and FQGTGA. The CDR3 contains 14 residues. With 3 bases removed from V and 4 bases from J, the gap between germline ends came to 12 bases. The CDR3 nucleotides read TGTGCCAGCAGCTTTAGTTTCGGGAGCACTGAAGCTTTCTTT. Its translation: CASSFSFGSTEAFF. Drawing the rest from reference TRBV7-3 and TRBJ1-1, the complete variable domain is GAGVSQTPSNKVTEKGKYVELRCDPISGHTALYWYRQSLGQGPEFLIYFQGTGAADDSGLPNDRFFAVRPEGSVSTLKIQRTERGDSAVYLCASSFSFGSTEAFFGQGTRLTVV.

The chain joins TRBV5-1 to TRBJ1-4; 7 bases agree with TRBD1. Germline V gives CDR1 SGHRS, CDR2 YFSETQ. CDR3 length: 14 residues. Trimming took 3 bases from V and 6 from J; bases not matched to a gene: 5. The CDR3 spells CASSSGQRDEKLFF. The CDR3 nucleotides read TGCGCCAGCAGCTCGGGACAGCGAGATGAAAAACTGTTTTTT.